This TCR beta chain appears in the sequencing data of a study of control samples from healthy donors and cancer patients. This CDR3 has 15 residues. Germline V gene data show CDR1 as ENHRY and CDR2 as SYGVKD. The V segment lost 6 bases and the J segment 0 bases; nucleotides outside the gene matches: 8. Some clones are missing from TCRdb's copy, which holds only in-frame ones; the method was immunoSEQ multiplex PCR. This table has over 100,000 clones, around 92% appearing once. The V call is TRBV10-3, the J call TRBJ2-7; 7 positions match TRBD2. This receptor was identified in a woman between 50 and 59 years old in good health. Input material: blood. CDR3: CAIRNNGRSSYEQYF. The CDR3 coding sequence is TGTGCCATCAGAAATAACGGGAGGAGCTCCTACGAGCAGTACTTC.